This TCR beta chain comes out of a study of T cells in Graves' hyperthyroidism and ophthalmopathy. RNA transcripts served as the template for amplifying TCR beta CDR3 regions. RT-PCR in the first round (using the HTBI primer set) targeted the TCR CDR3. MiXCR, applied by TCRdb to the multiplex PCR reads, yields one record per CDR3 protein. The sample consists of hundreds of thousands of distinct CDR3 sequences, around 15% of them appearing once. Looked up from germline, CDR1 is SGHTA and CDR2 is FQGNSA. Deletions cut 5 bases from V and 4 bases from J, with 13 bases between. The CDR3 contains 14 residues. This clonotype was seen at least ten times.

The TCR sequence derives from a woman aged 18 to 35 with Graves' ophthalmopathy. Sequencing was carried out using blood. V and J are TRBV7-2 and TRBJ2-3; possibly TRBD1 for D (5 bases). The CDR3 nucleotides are TGTGCCAGCAGCGGAAGGGCAGGGCCAGATACGCAGTATTTT. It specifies CASSGRAGPDTQYF.